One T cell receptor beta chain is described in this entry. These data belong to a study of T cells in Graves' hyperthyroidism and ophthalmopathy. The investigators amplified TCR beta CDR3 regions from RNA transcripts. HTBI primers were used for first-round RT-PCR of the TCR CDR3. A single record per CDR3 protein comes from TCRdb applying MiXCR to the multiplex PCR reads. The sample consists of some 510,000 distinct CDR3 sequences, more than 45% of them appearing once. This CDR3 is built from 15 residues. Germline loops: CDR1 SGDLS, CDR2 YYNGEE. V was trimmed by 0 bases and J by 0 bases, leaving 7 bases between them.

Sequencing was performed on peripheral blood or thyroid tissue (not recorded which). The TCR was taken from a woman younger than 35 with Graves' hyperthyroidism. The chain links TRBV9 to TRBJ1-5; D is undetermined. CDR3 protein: CASSVESDSNQPQHF. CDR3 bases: TGTGCCAGCAGCGTAGAGTCCGATAGCAATCAGCCCCAGCATTTT.